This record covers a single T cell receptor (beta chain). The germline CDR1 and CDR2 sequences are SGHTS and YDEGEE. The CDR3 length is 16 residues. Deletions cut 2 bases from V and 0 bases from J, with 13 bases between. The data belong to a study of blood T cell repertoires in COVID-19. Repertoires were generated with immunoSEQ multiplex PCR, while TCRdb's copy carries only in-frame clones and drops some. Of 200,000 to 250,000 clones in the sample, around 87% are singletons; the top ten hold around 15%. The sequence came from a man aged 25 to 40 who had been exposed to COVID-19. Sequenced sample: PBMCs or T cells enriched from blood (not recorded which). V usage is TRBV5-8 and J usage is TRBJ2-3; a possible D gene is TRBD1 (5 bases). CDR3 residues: CASSLPGAISTDTQYF. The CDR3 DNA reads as TGTGCCAGCAGCTTACCTGGGGCCATCAGCACAGATACGCAGTATTTT.